Given below is one TCR beta chain in context. The data were taken from a study of blood T cell repertoires in COVID-19. Study as a whole: Both acute and convalescent COVID-19 samples were obtained from the United States, Italy and Spain.

This CDR3 contains 15 residues. Germline CDR1 MDHEN, CDR2 SYDVKM. Profiling relied on immunoSEQ multiplex PCR, and the TCRdb table lists in-frame clones only, not all of them. The profile shows about 390,000 clones, around 87% of them singletons. The rearrangement links TRBV28 to TRBJ1-1; D is perhaps TRBD1 (6 bases). The specimen sequenced was peripheral blood. The TCR comes from a woman aged 60-75 years with COVID-19, enrolled during active disease. DNA of the CDR3: TGTGCAACCACGTGGAGGGGAGGGGGAAACACTGAAGCTTTCTTT. Protein: CATTWRGGGNTEAFF.